These T cell receptor beta chains were read from a single sample in a study of siplizumab effects on memory and regulatory T cells. Using immunoSEQ multiplex PCR, the repertoire was profiled, and TCRdb retains in-frame clones only, with some absent. In the table there are 75,000 to 100,000 clones, roughly 94% of which are singletons. Sequenced sample: non-Treg CD4+ T cells sorted from blood. The source of these receptors is a human donor in good health. Both conserved end residues are trimmed from each CDR3.

len: 9; v_gene: TRBV10-3; CDR3aa: AISAGTGSF
len: 13; v_gene: TRBV9; CDR3aa: ASSATGESGNTIY
len: 10; v_gene: TRBV6-5; CDR3aa: ASRQGREKLF
len: 14; v_gene: TRBV7-9; CDR3aa: ASSFVSGNRFYEQY
len: 11; v_gene: TRBV19; CDR3aa: ATSHRGVGPQH
len: 13; v_gene: TRBV2; CDR3aa: ASKGATGQNTEAF
len: 15; v_gene: TRBV11-3; CDR3aa: ASSRSRAGSSYNEQF
len: 13; v_gene: TRBV5-5; CDR3aa: ASSHGTQIYNEQF
len: 13; v_gene: TRBV28; CDR3aa: ASTKAGGGHSPLH
len: 12; v_gene: TRBV10-3; CDR3aa: AIRSGTGAYEQY
len: 13; v_gene: TRBV27; CDR3aa: ASSWGQGWATEAF
len: 14; v_gene: TRBV5-1; CDR3aa: ASRGPGSGAKNIQY
len: 13; v_gene: TRBV25-1; CDR3aa: ASSEGLGSGTEAF
len: 13; v_gene: TRBV7-6; CDR3aa: ASSQRGVNTGELF
len: 13; v_gene: TRBV5-4; CDR3aa: ASSPGTSGHKTQY
len: 11; v_gene: TRBV6-1; CDR3aa: ASSEARGTGVT
len: 12; v_gene: TRBV27; CDR3aa: ASSSSGAWYGYT
len: 12; v_gene: TRBV9; CDR3aa: ASASGGAKDTQY
len: 10; v_gene: TRBV6-1; CDR3aa: ASKGGNQPQH
len: 11; v_gene: TRBV10-3; CDR3aa: AISESVIDEQF
len: 12; v_gene: TRBV6-6; CDR3aa: ASSLTGLNSPLH
len: 11; v_gene: TRBV11-1; CDR3aa: ASSPGTVYGYT
len: 14; v_gene: TRBV7-9; CDR3aa: ASSLDLEVDTGELF
len: 12; v_gene: TRBV5-1; CDR3aa: ASSLAGTGGGYT
len: 12; v_gene: TRBV5-6; CDR3aa: ASSLGTTNQPQH
len: 12; v_gene: TRBV27; CDR3aa: ASSKGEINQPQH
len: 11; v_gene: TRBV7-9; CDR3aa: ASSLGTGDGYT
len: 12; v_gene: TRBV4-1; CDR3aa: ASSFDRSTGELF
len: 9; v_gene: TRBV20-1; CDR3aa: SAWTSYGYT
len: 13; v_gene: TRBV6-4; CDR3aa: ASSEGGGRNQPQH
len: 10; v_gene: TRBV6-1; CDR3aa: ASSVGKTEAF
len: 13; v_gene: TRBV5-1; CDR3aa: ASSLSGGGYNEQF
len: 9; v_gene: TRBV18; CDR3aa: ASSRVETQY
len: 13; v_gene: TRBV21-1; CDR3aa: ASRPGQGGGNEQF
len: 12; v_gene: TRBV6-5; CDR3aa: ASSGLDISYEQY